This T cell receptor (beta chain) was obtained from a study of regulatory T cells in long-lasting Graves disease. Points from the study as a whole: New patients shared around 920 public clonotypes, fewer than the approximately 2,500 shared by persistent patients. Under persistent disease, TRBV28, TRBJ1-2 and TRBJ2-5 were used preferentially. Graves' patients with persistent disease showed TCR diversity lower than patients newly diagnosed.

As for time point: newly diagnosed GD, antithyroid drugs for less than 3 months. PBMC RNA served as the TCR library source. This clonotype was counted at least ten times. The antigen is not known. V was pared by 2 bases and J by 6 bases, with 10 bases between. CDR1 GTSNPN and CDR2 SVGIG come from the germline V gene (reference sequence). The CDR3 loop spans 12 amino acids. To make TCR beta libraries, researchers used iRepertoire HTBI primers and Arm-PCR of CDR3 regions. One entry per CDR3 protein results from TCRdb running MiXCR on the multiplex PCR reads. The table lists under 300,000 distinct CDR3 sequences, about 17% of them singletons.

The sequencing here drew on peripheral blood mononuclear cells (PBMCs), taken at new diagnosis, from a patient treated with antithyroid drugs. The chain is built from TRBV30 and TRBJ1-2, with D perhaps matching TRBD1 (5 bases). This receptor was taken from a female donor with Graves disease. The CDR3 coding sequence is TGTGCCTGGAGTTGGGGGGGGAATGGCTACACCTTC. Its protein is CAWSWGGNGYTF.